Listed below are T cell receptor beta chains from one sample, sequenced in a study of tumor and adjacent non-tumor tissue in lung cancer. TCRdb analysed the multiplex PCR reads with MiXCR anew, one entry per CDR3 protein. The sample holds approximately 90,000 distinct CDR3 sequences, more than 60% seen once. Sequenced sample: lung tumor tissue. The origin of the receptors is a man between 70 and 80 years old with non-small cell lung cancer. Both conserved end residues are part of each CDR3. The order of the fields is clone size, V gene, D gene, J gene, CDR3 DNA, CDR3 protein. D genes are given only for firm matches. Expanded clones are given a class, and other clones once, few, many or no size at all.

NA	TRBV29-1	NA	TRBJ2-5	TGTAGCGTGGGACTCGGGCGGACCAAGTACTTC	CSVGLGRTKYF
NA	TRBV4-2	TRBD1	TRBJ2-3	TGTGCCAGCAACCCGGAGGACAGGGGGTACACAGATATGCAGTATTTT	CASNPEDRGYTDMQYF
NA	TRBV28	NA	TRBJ1-4	TGTGCCAGCCCCACATACTCTAACTGGGAAAAACTGTTTTTT	CASPTYSNWEKLFF
many	TRBV29-1	NA	TRBJ2-7	TGCAGCGTTGAAGTTGGGGTGGGGTCACACTACGAGCAGTACTTC	CSVEVGVGSHYEQYF
many	TRBV4-2	TRBD2	TRBJ2-3	TGTGCCAGCAGCCAGTTACTAGCGGGAGCGTCGGATACGCAGTATTTT	CASSQLLAGASDTQYF
many	TRBV5-6	NA	TRBJ2-4	TGTGCCAGCAGCCCCGCAGGGTCTTTGGGGGCTTTAGCCAAAAACATTCAGTACTTC	CASSPAGSLGALAKNIQYF
NA	TRBV6-6	TRBD2	TRBJ2-2	TGTGCCAGCCTACCAGGACTAGGGGAGGGCGGGGAGTTGCTTTTT	CASLPGLGEGGELLF
NA	TRBV11-2	NA	TRBJ2-3	TGCGCCAGCAGCCGACAGATAGTGGGGGTGACAGATACGCAGTATTTT	CASSRQIVGVTDTQYF
NA	TRBV11-2	TRBD1	TRBJ2-1	TGTACCAGCAGGCGAGGGACAGGGAAGGTCAATGAGCAGTTCTTC	CTSRRGTGKVNEQFF
NA	TRBV11-3	TRBD1	TRBJ2-1	TGTGCCAGCAGCTTGTCCCGGGACAGTTTTGGGTACGAGCAGTTCTTC	CASSLSRDSFGYEQFF
NA	TRBV5-6	TRBD2	TRBJ2-3	TGTGCCAGGAGCGGAAACCGCGGGGGTACAGATACGCAGTATTTT	CARSGNRGGTDTQYF
few	TRBV4-2	NA	TRBJ2-5	TGTGCCAGCCAAGAAGAGACCCAGTACTTC	CASQEETQYF
many	TRBV7-9	NA	TRBJ2-1	TGTGCCAGCATCTCTCGGGGCTCCTACAATGAGCAGTTCTTC	CASISRGSYNEQFF
once	TRBV11-2	NA	TRBJ2-2	TGTGCCAGCAGCTTAGAAAGGCATAACACCAGGGAGCTGTCTTTT	CASSLERHNTRELSF
many	TRBV7-9	TRBD1	TRBJ2-5	TGTGCCAGCAGCCACCGGGACAGGGGGTTCGGTGAGACCCAGTACTTC	CASSHRDRGFGETQYF
NA	TRBV7-9	NA	TRBJ1-2	TGTCCCAGCAGCGACCCACGGGACGGGATGTCCTTC	CPSSDPRDGMSF
many	TRBV20-1	NA	TRBJ1-6	TGCAGTGCTGAGGGGAATTCACCCCTCCACTTT	CSAEGNSPLHF
few	TRBV5-1	NA	TRBJ2-2	TGCGCCAGCAGCTTGGCAGCCTTGAACACCTGGGAGCTGTTTTTT	CASSLAALNTWELFF
NA	TRBV6-5	NA	TRBJ2-1	TGTGCCAGCAGCTATGGCGGGATAGGGTTAAATGAGCAGTTCTTC	CASSYGGIGLNEQFF
many	TRBV7-9	NA	TRBJ1-5	TGTGCCAGCAGCTCCTCGACCGGGACCCAGCATTTT	CASSSSTGTQHF
NA	TRBV11-1	NA	TRBJ2-1	TGTGCCAGCAGCTTCGCGGGACAGATTTCTATCGGGGGGGCGCATGAGCAGTTCTTT	CASSFAGQISIGGAHEQFF
NA	TRBV14	TRBD1	TRBJ2-7	TGTGCCAACAGCCAAGAAAGGGGGCGCTACTACGAGCAGTATTTC	CANSQERGRYYEQYF
NA	TRBV29-1	NA	TRBJ1-1	TGCAGCGTCCAAATAGGGATTATGAACGCTGAAGCTTTCTTT	CSVQIGIMNAEAFF